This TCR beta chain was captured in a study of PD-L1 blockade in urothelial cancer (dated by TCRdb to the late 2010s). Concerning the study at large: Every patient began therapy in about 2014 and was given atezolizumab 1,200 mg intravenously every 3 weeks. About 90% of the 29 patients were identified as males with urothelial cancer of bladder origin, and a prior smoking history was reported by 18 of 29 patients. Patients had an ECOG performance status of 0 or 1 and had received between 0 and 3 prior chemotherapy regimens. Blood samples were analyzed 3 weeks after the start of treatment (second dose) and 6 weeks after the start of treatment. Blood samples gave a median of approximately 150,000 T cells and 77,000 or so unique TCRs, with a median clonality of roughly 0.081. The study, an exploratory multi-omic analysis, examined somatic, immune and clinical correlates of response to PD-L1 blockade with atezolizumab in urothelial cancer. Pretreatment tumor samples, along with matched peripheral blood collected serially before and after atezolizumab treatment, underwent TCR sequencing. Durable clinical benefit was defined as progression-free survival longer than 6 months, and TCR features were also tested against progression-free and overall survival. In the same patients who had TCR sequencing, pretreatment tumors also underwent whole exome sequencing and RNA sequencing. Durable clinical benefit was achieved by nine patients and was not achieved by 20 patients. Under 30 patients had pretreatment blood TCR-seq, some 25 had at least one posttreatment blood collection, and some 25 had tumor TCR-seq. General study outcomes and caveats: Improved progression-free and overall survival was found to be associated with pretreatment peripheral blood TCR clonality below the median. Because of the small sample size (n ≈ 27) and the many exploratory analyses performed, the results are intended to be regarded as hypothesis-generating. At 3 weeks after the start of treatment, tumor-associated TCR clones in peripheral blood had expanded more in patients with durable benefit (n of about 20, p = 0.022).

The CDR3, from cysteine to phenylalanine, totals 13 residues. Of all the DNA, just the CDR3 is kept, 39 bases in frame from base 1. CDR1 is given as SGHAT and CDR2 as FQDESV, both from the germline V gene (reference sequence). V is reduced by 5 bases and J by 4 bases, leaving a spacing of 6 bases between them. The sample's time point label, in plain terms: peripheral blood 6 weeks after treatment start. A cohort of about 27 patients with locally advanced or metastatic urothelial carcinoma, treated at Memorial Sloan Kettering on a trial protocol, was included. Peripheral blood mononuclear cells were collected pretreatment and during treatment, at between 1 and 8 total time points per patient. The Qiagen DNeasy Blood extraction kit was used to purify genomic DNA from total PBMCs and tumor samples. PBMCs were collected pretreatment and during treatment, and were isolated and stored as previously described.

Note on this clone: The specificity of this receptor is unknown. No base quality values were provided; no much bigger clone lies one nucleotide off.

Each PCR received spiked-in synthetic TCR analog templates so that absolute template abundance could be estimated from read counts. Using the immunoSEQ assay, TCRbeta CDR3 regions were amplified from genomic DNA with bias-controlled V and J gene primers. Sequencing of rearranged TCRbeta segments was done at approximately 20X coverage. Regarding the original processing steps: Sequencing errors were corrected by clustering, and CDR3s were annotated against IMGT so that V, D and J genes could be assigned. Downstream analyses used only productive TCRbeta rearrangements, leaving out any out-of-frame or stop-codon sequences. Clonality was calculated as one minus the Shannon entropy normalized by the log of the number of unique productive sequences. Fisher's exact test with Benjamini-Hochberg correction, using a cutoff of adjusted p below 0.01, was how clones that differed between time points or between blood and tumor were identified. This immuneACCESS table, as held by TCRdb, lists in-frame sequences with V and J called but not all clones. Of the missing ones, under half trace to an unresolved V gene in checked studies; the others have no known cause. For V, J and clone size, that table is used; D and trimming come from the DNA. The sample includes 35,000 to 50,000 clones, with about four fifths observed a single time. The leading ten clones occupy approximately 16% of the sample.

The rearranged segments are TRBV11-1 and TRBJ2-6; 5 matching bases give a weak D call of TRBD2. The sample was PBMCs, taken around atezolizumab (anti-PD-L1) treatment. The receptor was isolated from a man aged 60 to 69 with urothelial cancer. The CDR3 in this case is CASSPGGANVLTF. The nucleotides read TGTGCCAGCAGCCCGGGGGGGGCCAACGTCCTGACTTTC.